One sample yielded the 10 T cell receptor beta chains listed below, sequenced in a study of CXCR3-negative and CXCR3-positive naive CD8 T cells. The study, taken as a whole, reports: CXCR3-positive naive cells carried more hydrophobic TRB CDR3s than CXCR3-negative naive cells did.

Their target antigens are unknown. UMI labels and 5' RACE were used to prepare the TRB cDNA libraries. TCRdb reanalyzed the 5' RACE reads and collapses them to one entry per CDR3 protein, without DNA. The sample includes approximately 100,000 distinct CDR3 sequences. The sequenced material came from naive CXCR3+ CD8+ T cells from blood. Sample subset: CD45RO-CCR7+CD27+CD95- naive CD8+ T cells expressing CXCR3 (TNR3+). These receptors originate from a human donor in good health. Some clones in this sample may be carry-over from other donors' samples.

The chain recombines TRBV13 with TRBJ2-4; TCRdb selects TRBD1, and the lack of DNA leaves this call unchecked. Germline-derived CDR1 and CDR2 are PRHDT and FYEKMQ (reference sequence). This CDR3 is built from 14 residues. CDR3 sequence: CASSMGQRAGIQYF. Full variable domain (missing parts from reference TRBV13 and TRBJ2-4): AAGVIQSPRHLIKEKRETATLKCYPIPRHDTVYWYQQGPGQDPQFLISFYEKMQSDKGSIPDRFSAQQFSDYHSELNMSSLELGDSALYFCASSMGQRAGIQYFGAGTRLSVL.

The CDR3 is CASSVEGGSSAYEQYF. The chain links TRBV9 to TRBJ2-7; TCRdb's D gene call, TRBD1, goes unchecked for lack of DNA. This CDR3 is 16 amino acids long. Germline CDR1 reads SGDLS; CDR2 reads YYNGEE.

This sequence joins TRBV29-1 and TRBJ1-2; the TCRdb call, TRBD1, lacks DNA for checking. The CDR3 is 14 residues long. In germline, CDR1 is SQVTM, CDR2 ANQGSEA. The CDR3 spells CSVPQGAGSYGYTF. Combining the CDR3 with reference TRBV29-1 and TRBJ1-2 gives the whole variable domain SAVISQKPSRDICQRGTSLTIQCQVDSQVTMMFWYRQQPGQSLTLIATANQGSEATYESGFVIDKFPISRPNLTFSTLTVSNMSPEDSSIYLCSVPQGAGSYGYTFGSGTRLTVV.

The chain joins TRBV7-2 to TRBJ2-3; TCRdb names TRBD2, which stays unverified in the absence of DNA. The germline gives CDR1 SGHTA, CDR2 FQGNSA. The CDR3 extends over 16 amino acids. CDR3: CASSPRVSGVTDTQYF.

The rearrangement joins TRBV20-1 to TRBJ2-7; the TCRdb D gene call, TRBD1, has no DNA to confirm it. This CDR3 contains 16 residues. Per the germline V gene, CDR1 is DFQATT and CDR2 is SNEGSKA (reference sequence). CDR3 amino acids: CSATAAGTRSSYEQYF.

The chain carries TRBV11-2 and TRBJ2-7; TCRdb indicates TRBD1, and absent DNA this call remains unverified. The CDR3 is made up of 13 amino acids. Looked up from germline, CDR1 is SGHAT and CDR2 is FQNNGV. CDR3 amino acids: CASSFQGSYEQYF.

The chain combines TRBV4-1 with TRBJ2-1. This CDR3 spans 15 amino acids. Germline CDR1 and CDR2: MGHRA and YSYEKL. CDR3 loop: CASSPSGLSYNEQFF.

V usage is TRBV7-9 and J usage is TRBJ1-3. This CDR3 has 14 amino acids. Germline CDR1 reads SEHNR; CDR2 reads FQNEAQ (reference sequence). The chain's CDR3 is CASKPQSSGNTIYF.

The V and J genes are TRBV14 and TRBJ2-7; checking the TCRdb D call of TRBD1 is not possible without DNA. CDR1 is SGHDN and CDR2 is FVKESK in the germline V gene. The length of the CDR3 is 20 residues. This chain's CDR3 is CASSQKRRTGSVIRAYEQYF.

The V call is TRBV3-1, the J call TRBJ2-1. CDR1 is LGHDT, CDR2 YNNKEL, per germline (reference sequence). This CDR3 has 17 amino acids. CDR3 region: CASSQDVRLYIHNEQFF.